The T cell receptor (beta chain) described here comes from a study of naive and memory T cell subsets. Study-level points and caveats: The power law exponent of TCR abundance differed between naive and memory cells. Possibly reflecting memory cells re-expressing CD45RA, a few larger clonotypes occurred in naive repertoires, especially CD8.

This clonotype was seen a handful of times. Its antigen remains unknown. CDR3 length: 12 amino acids. Trimming stripped 3 bases from V and 0 bases from J, with 5 bases between. Germline V gene sequence: CDR1 DFQATT, CDR2 SNEGSKA (reference sequence). An equimolar mix of two oligonucleotides served as the beta constant-region primer for TRBC1 and TRBC2. Four rounds of PCR amplified the ligated cDNA using nested alpha and beta constant-region primers plus SP2. TCRdb analysed the UMI-ligation and nested PCR reads with MiXCR anew, one entry per CDR3 protein. The sample holds 120,000 to 150,000 distinct CDR3 sequences, about 23% seen once. Four subsets defined by CD45RA and CD27 were sorted after CD3, CD4, CD8 and live/dead staining.

This chain uses TRBV20-1 with TRBJ2-5; D is undetermined. This receptor was identified in a human donor in good health. Sequenced sample: naive CD4+ T cells from blood. This chain's CDR3 is CSASPDQETQYF. As DNA, the CDR3 is TGCAGTGCTAGCCCAGACCAAGAGACCCAGTACTTC.